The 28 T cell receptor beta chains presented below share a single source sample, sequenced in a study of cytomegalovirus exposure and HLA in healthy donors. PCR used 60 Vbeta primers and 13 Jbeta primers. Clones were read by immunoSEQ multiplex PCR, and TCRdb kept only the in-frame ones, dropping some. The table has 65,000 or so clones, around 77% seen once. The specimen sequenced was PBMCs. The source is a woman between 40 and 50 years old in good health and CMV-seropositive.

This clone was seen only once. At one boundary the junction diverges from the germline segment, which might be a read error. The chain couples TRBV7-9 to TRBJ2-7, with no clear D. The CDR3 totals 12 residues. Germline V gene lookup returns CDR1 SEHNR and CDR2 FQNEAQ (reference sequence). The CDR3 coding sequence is TGTTCCAGCAGCTCACAACCCTACGAGCAGTACTTC. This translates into CSSSSQPYEQYF. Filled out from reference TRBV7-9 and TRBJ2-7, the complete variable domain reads DTGVSQNPRHKITKRGQNVTFRCDPISEHNRLYWYRQTLGQGPEFLTYFQNEAQLEKSRLLSDRFSAERPKGSFSTLEIQRTEQGDSAMYLCSSSSQPYEQYFGPGTRLTVT.

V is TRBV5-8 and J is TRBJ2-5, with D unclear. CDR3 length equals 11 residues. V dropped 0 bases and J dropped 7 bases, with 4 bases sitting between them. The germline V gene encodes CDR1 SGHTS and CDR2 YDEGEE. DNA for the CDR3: TGTGCCAGCAGCTTGGTCGGGACCCAGTACTTC. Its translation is CASSLVGTQYF.

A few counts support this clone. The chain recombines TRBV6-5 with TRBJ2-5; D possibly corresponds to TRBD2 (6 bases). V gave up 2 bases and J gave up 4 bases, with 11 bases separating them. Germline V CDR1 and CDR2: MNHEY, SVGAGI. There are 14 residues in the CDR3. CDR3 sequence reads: CASSYRDSRETQYF. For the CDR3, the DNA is TGTGCCAGCAGTTACAGGGACTCTCGAGAGACCCAGTACTTC.

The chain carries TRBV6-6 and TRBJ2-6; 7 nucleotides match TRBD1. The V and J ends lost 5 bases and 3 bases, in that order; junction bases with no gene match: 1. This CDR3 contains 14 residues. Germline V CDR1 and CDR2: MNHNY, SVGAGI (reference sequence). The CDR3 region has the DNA TGTGCCAGCAGTAACAGGGGTGGGGCCAACGTCCTGACTTTC. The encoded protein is CASSNRGGANVLTF.

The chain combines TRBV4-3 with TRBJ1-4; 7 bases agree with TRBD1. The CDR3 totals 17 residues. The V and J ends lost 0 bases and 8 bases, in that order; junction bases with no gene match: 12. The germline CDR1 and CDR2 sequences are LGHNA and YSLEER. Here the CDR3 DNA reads TGCGCCAGCAGCCAAGATTACGCGACAGGGCACCCAGAAAAACTGTTTTTT. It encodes CASSQDYATGHPEKLFF.

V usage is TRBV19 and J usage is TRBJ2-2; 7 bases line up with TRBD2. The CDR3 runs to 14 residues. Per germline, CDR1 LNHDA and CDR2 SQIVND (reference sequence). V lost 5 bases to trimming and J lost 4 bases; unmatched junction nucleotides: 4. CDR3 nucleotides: TGTGCCAGTAGTGGGGGGGGATCCACCGGGGAGCTGTTTTTT. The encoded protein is CASSGGGSTGELFF.

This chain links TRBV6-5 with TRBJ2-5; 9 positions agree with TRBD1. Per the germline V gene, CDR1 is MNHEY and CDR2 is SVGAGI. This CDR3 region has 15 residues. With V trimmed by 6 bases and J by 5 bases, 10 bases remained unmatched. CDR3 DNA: TGTGCCAGCAGCCTCGGACAGGGGCGTCTGGAGACCCAGTACTTC. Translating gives CASSLGQGRLETQYF.

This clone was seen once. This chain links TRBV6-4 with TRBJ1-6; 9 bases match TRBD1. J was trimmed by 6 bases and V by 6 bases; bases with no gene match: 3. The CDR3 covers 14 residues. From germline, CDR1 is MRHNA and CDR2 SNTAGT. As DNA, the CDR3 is TGTGCCAGCAGCGAGGGACAGGGTAATTCACCCCTCCACTTT. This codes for CASSEGQGNSPLHF.

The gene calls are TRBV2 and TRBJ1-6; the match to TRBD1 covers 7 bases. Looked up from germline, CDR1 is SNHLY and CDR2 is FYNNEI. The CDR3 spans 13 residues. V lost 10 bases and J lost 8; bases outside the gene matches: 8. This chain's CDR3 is CATLRGQDSPLHF. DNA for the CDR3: TGTGCCACTCTAAGGGGGCAAGATTCACCCCTCCACTTT.

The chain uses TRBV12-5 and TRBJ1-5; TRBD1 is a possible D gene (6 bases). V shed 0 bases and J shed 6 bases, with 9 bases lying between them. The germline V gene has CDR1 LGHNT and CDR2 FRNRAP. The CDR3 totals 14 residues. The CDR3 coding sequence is TGTGCTAGTGGTTTGGTCGGGGGGCCTCAGCCCCAGCATTTT. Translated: CASGLVGGPQPQHF.

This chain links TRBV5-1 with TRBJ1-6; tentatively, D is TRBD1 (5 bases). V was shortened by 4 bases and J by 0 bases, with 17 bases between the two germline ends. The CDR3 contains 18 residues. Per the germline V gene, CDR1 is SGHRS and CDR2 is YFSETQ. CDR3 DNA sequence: TGCGCCAGCAGCCCTGCGGGGACCAGAAGCTCCTATAATTCACCCCTCCACTTT. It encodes CASSPAGTRSSYNSPLHF.

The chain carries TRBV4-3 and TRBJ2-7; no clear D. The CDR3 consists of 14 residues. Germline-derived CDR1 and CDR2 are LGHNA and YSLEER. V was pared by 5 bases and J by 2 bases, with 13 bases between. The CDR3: CASSLAAWAYEQYF. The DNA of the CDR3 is TGCGCCAGCAGCTTGGCGGCGTGGGCCTACGAGCAGTACTTC.

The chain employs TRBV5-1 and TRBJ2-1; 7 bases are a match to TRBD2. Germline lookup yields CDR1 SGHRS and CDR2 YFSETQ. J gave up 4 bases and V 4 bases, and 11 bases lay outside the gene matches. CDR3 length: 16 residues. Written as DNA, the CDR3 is TGCGCCAGCAGCCCGGGGGGTGGCGGGGGTTACAATGAGCAGTTCTTC. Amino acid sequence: CASSPGGGGGYNEQFF.

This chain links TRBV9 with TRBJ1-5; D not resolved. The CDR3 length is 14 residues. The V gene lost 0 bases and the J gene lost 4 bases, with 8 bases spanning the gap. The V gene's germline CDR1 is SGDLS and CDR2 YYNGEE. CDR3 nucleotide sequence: TGTGCCAGCAGCGTAGGACGGGGAAATCAGCCCCAGCATTTT. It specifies CASSVGRGNQPQHF.

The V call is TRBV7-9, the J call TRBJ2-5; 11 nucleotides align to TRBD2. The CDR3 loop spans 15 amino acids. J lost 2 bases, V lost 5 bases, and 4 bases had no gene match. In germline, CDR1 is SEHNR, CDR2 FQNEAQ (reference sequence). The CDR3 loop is CASSTRLAGQETQYF. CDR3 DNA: TGTGCCAGCAGCACCCGACTAGCGGGGCAAGAGACCCAGTACTTC.

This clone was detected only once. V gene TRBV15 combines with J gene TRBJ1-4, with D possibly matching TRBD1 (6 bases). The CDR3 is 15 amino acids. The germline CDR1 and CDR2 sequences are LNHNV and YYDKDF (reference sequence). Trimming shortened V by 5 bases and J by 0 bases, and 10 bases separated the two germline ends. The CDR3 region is CATSPEGATNEKLFF. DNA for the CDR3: TGTGCCACCAGCCCCGAGGGGGCAACTAATGAAAAACTGTTTTTT.

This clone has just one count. In DNA, the CDR3 is TGTGCCAGCACCGAGGGTGGGACATCGTGGGAGCAGTACTTC. Protein sequence: CASTEGGTSWEQYF. The rearrangement links TRBV6-1 to TRBJ2-7; perhaps TRBD1 as D (6 bases). Germline V gene lookup returns CDR1 MNHNS and CDR2 SASEGT. The V end was cut by 7 bases, the J end by 7 bases, with 20 bases between. The CDR3 spans 14 residues.

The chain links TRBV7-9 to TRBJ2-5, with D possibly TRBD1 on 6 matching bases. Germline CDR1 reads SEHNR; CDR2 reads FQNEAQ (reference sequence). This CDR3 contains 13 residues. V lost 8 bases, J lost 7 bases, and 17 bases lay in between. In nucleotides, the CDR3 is TGTGCCAGCGGGGGCTCGGGATCGGTGACCCAGTACTTC. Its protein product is CASGGSGSVTQYF.

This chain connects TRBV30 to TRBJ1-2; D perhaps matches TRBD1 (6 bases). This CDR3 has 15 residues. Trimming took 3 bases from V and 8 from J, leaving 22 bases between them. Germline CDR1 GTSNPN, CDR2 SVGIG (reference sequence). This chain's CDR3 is CAWRPTNPQGYGYTF. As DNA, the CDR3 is TGTGCCTGGAGGCCCACAAACCCACAGGGATACGGCTACACCTTC.

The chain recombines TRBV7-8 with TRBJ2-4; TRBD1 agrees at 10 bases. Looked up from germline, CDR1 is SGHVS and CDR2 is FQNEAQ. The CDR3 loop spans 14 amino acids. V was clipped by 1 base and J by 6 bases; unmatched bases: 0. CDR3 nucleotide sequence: TGTGCCAGCAGCTTAGGGACAGGGGGAAACATTCAGTACTTC. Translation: CASSLGTGGNIQYF.

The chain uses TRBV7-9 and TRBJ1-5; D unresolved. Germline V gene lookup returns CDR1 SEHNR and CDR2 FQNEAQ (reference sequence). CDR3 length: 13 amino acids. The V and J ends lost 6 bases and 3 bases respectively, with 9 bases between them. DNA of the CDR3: TGTGCCAGCAGTGGGCGTGACAATCAGCCCCAGCATTTT. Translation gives CASSGRDNQPQHF.

The CDR3 sequence is CASSLGQGRDSPLHF. The CDR3 nucleotides read TGCGCCAGCAGCTTGGGGCAGGGTAGGGATTCACCCCTCCACTTT. This chain uses TRBV5-1 with TRBJ1-6, with D maybe TRBD1 (5 bases). Trimming took off 0 bases at V and 8 bases at J, with 12 bases between the two ends. Germline-derived CDR1 and CDR2 are SGHRS and YFSETQ. The length of the CDR3 is 15 residues.

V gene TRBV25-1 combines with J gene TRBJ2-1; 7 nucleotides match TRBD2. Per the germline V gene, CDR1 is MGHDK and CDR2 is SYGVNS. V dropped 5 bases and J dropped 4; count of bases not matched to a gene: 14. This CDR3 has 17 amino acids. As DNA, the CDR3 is TGTGCCAGCAGTACTCCGACGGCTAGCGGCCCGTACAATGAGCAGTTCTTC. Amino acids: CASSTPTASGPYNEQFF. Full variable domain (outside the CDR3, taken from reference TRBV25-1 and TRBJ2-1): EADIYQTPRYLVIGTGKKITLECSQTMGHDKMYWYQQDPGMELHLIHYSYGVNSTEKGDLSSESTVSRIRTEHFPLTLESARPSHTSQYLCASSTPTASGPYNEQFFGPGTRLTVL.

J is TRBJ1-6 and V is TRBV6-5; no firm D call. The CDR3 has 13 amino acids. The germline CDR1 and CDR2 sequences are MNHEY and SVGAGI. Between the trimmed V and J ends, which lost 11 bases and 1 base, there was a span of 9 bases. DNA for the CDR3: TGTGCCGCGGCCGGTTCCTATAATTCACCCCTCCACTTT. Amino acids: CAAAGSYNSPLHF.

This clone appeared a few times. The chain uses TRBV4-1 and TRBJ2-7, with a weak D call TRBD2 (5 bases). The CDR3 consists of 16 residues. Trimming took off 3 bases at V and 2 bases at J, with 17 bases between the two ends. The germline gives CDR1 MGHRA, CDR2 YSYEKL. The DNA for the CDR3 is TGCGCCAGCAGCCATGTAGGCGGGCCCTCTCCCTACGAGCAGTACTTC. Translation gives CASSHVGGPSPYEQYF.

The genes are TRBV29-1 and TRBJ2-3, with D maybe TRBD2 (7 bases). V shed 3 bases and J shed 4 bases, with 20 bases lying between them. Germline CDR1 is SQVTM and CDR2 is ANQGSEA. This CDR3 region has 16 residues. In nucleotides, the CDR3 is TGCAGCGTTGAGCCGGAACCCGGGGGGCGCGCAGATACGCAGTATTTT. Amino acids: CSVEPEPGGRADTQYF.

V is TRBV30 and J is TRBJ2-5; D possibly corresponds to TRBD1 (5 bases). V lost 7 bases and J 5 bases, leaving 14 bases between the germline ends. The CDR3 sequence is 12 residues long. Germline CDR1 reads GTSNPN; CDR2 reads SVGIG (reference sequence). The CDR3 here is CASQGLWETQYF. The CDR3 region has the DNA TGTGCCTCCCAGGGTCTGTGGGAGACCCAGTACTTC.

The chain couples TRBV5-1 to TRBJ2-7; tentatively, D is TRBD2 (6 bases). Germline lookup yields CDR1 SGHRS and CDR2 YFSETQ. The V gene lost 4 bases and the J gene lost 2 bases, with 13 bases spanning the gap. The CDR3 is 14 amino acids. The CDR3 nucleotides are TGCGCCAGCAGCACCGGGACTCGGGCCTACGAGCAGTACTTC. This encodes CASSTGTRAYEQYF.